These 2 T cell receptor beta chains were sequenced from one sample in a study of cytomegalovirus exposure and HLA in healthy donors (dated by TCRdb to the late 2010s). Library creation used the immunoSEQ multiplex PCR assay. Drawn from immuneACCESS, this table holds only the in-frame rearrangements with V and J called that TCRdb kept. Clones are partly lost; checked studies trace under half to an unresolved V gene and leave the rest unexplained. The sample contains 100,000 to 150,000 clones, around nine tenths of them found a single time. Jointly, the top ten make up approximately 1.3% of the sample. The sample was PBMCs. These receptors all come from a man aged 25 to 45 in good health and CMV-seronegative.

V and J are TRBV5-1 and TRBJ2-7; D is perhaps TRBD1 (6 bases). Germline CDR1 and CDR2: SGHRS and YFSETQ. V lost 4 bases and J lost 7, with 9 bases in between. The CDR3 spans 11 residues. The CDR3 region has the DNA TGCGCCAGCAGCACCGGACAGGAGCAGTACTTC. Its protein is CASSTGQEQYF.

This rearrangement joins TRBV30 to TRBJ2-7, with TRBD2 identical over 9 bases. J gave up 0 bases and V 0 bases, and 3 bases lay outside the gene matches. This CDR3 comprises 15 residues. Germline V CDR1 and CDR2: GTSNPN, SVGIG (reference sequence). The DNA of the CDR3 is TGTGCCTGGAGTGTAGGGCGGGGGGGCTCCTACGAGCAGTACTTC. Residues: CAWSVGRGGSYEQYF.